Listed below are T cell receptor beta chains from one sample, sequenced in a study of blood T cell repertoires in COVID-19. The method was immunoSEQ multiplex PCR; TCRdb's version includes in-frame clones alone and lacks a portion of them. The data hold 110,000 to 150,000 clones, with approximately 88% observed a single time. Sequencing input: peripheral blood. The receptors stem from a woman in her forties or fifties with acute or convalescent COVID-19. Both conserved end residues are part of each CDR3. The D gene is left open where the match is weak. Clone size is shown for a subset of rows, as once, few, many or a class of expanded clone.

clone size	V gene	J gene	D gene	CDR3 DNA	CDR3 protein
.	TRBV19	TRBJ1-4	.	TGTGCCAGTAGACCACCGGTTAATGAAAAACTGTTTTTT	CASRPPVNEKLFF
.	TRBV5-1	TRBJ1-6	.	TGCGCCAGCAGCTTGGGCCGGGGGAACAATTCACCCCTCCACTTT	CASSLGRGNNSPLHF
once	TRBV5-3	TRBJ2-7	.	TGTGCCAGAAGCCTAGAACCCTCCTACGAGCAGTACTTC	CARSLEPSYEQYF
few	TRBV5-1	TRBJ1-2	.	TGCGCCAGCCGGCCGGAGCAGGGCTATGGCTACACCTTC	CASRPEQGYGYTF
.	TRBV6-1	TRBJ2-3	TRBD2	TGTGCCAGCAAGGCGGGGGGATCCACAGATACGCAGTATTTT	CASKAGGSTDTQYF
few	TRBV5-8	TRBJ2-7	TRBD2	TGTGCCAGCAGTTGGGGACTAGCGGGAGAGCAGTACTTC	CASSWGLAGEQYF
few	TRBV6-2/TRBV6-3	TRBJ1-5	.	TGTGCCAGCAGTGACGGGTATAGCAATCAGCCCCAGCATTTT	CASSDGYSNQPQHF
.	TRBV5-1	TRBJ2-3	.	TGCGCCAGCAGCTTTGCGGGGAGCACAGATACGCAGTATTTT	CASSFAGSTDTQYF
.	TRBV28	TRBJ2-2	TRBD1	TGTGCCAGCGGGTCGACAGGGGAACTATCCGGGGAGCTGTTTTTT	CASGSTGELSGELFF
.	TRBV28	TRBJ1-2	.	TGTGCCAGCAGTTTGACCCCAGACAGTATCTATGGCTACACCTTC	CASSLTPDSIYGYTF
.	TRBV5-1	TRBJ2-1	TRBD2	TGCGCCAGCAATGTGGGGGCTAGCGGGAGAAATGAGCAGTTCTTC	CASNVGASGRNEQFF
.	TRBV30	TRBJ1-5	TRBD1	TGTGCCTGGACCAGGGGGTCGGGTCAGCCCCAGCATTTT	CAWTRGSGQPQHF
.	TRBV9	TRBJ2-2	.	TGTGCCAGCAGCGTCGATGGAGCTACCGGGGAGCTGTTTTTT	CASSVDGATGELFF
.	TRBV12-3/TRBV12-4	TRBJ1-1	.	TGTGCCAGCAGTCGTGACAGGCAATTAGCTTTCTTT	CASSRDRQLAFF
.	TRBV5-1	TRBJ2-1	TRBD2	TGCGCCAGCAGCTTGGCTCGACTAGCGGGTTTTGATGAGCAGTTCTTC	CASSLARLAGFDEQFF
.	TRBV27	TRBJ1-4	.	TGTGCCAGCAGTTTGACTCTGCTTAATGAAAAACTGTTTTTT	CASSLTLLNEKLFF
.	TRBV5-4	TRBJ1-5	TRBD1	TGTGCCAGCAGCCGGTCGGGGGGACAGGGTAATCAGCCCCAGCATTTT	CASSRSGGQGNQPQHF
.	TRBV6-2/TRBV6-3	TRBJ2-7	.	TGTGCCAGCAGTTACAACCTAGCATCCTACGAGCAGTACTTC	CASSYNLASYEQYF
.	TRBV6-2/TRBV6-3	TRBJ2-7	.	TGTGCCAGCAGCTCCGGGACAAATAGCTACGAGCAGTACTTC	CASSSGTNSYEQYF
.	TRBV30	TRBJ2-7	.	TGTGCCTGGGCCCGACAGAGATATCCCTACGAGCAGTACTTC	CAWARQRYPYEQYF
.	TRBV5-1	TRBJ2-5	.	TGCGCCAGCAGCTACAGGGCACCCCAAGAGACCCAGTACTTC	CASSYRAPQETQYF
once	TRBV10-3	TRBJ1-1	TRBD1	TGTGCCATCAGTGCCCCGGAACAGGGGGGGGCTGAAGCTTTCTTT	CAISAPEQGGAEAFF
.	TRBV9	TRBJ2-1	.	TGTGCCAGCAGTGAGTCTAGCGTCAATGAGCAGTTCTTC	CASSESSVNEQFF
.	TRBV9	TRBJ2-7	.	TGTGCCAGCAGCGTAGGGGGGGTCTCCTACGAGCAGTACTTC	CASSVGGVSYEQYF
once	TRBV29-1	TRBJ2-7	TRBD1	TGCAGCGTTGACCTGGACAGGTGGCCCTACGAGCAGTACTTC	CSVDLDRWPYEQYF
.	TRBV19	TRBJ2-1	.	TGTGCCAGTAGTAGGTATGGAGGTCAATATGCGAATGAGCAGTTCTTC	CASSRYGGQYANEQFF
.	TRBV20-1	TRBJ1-2	.	TGCAGTGCTAGTATGTCCGGCAGGGGATTGTACGGCTACACCTTC	CSASMSGRGLYGYTF
.	TRBV7-9	TRBJ2-1	.	TGTGCCAGCAGCTTTGACAACTACAATGAGCAGTTCTTC	CASSFDNYNEQFF
.	TRBV29-1	TRBJ1-1	.	TGCAGCGCCGCGAAGGGGCAGTACACTGAAGCTTTCTTT	CSAAKGQYTEAFF
.	TRBV19	TRBJ1-6	TRBD1	TGTGCCAGTAGTATGCAGGGGGATTCACCCCTCCACTTT	CASSMQGDSPLHF
once	TRBV9	TRBJ1-2	TRBD1	TGTGCCAGCAGCGGCCGGACAGGACTTCACTATGGCTACACCTTC	CASSGRTGLHYGYTF
.	TRBV2	TRBJ2-5	.	TGTGCCAGCATACTGGGAGGAGAGACCCAGTACTTC	CASILGGETQYF
.	TRBV7-9	TRBJ2-1	TRBD2	TGTGCCAGCAGCCCCAGGGTTGACGGGGGGTGGGATGAGCAGTTCTTC	CASSPRVDGGWDEQFF
.	TRBV4-1	TRBJ2-7	.	TGCGCCAGCAGCCAACAGGGTCTGGGGTCCTACGAGCAGTACTTC	CASSQQGLGSYEQYF
.	TRBV7-3	TRBJ2-1	.	TGTGCCAGCAGCTTAATTTCAGGCAATGAGCAGTTCTTC	CASSLISGNEQFF
.	TRBV30	TRBJ1-3	.	TGTGCCTGCGGACGGACAAGCTCTGGAAACACCATATATTTT	CACGRTSSGNTIYF
.	TRBV3-1/TRBV3-2	TRBJ2-1	.	TGTGCCAGCAGCCAAGAAGAGAGCTCCTACAATGAGCAGTTCTTC	CASSQEESSYNEQFF
.	TRBV10-3	TRBJ1-3	.	TGTGCCATTCGGGAAGGGACAAGAGACACCATATATTTT	CAIREGTRDTIYF
.	TRBV29-1	TRBJ1-2	.	TGCAGCGTTGCGGTCGGGAGGGACTATGGCTACACCTTC	CSVAVGRDYGYTF
.	TRBV27	TRBJ2-1	TRBD1	TGTGCCAGCAGTACCCAAAGGGACAGTAATTTCAATGAGCAGTTCTTC	CASSTQRDSNFNEQFF
.	TRBV9	TRBJ1-3	.	TGTGCCAGCAGCGTAGGTGGGGCTCCTGGAAACACCATATATTTT	CASSVGGAPGNTIYF
.	TRBV27	TRBJ2-1	.	TGTGCCAGCAGCGCTTTGGGAGGCTACAATGAGCAGTTCTTC	CASSALGGYNEQFF
.	TRBV7-3	TRBJ1-1	.	TGTGCCAGCAGCTTTTCAGTGGACACTGAAGCTTTCTTT	CASSFSVDTEAFF
once	TRBV7-8	TRBJ1-1	TRBD1	TGTGCCAGTTCAGGGGGCCCGGGCACTGAAGCTTTCTTT	CASSGGPGTEAFF
.	TRBV4-1	TRBJ1-5	TRBD1	TGCGCCAGCAGCCAAGCTCAGACAGGGGTTGGTGATCAGCCCCAGCATTTT	CASSQAQTGVGDQPQHF
.	TRBV12-3/TRBV12-4	TRBJ1-2	TRBD1	TGTGCCAGCAACCCAGGGGGTTGGTATGGCTACACCTTC	CASNPGGWYGYTF
.	TRBV7-2	TRBJ2-3	TRBD1	TGTGCCAGCAGCCCAGAGGGACAGCGTGGAGGTACGCAGTATTTT	CASSPEGQRGGTQYF
few	TRBV7-3	TRBJ1-1	TRBD1	TGTGCCAGCAGGCCCGCCGGGACAGGGAATTCTGAAGCTTTCTTT	CASRPAGTGNSEAFF
.	TRBV9	TRBJ1-1	.	TGTGCCAGCACAGGGCAGGAGAACACTGAAGCTTTCTTT	CASTGQENTEAFF
few	TRBV5-1	TRBJ2-7	TRBD2	TGCGCCAGCAGCGCCGGGAGTAGCGGGAGCCACGAGCAGTACTTC	CASSAGSSGSHEQYF
.	TRBV7-6	TRBJ2-1	TRBD2	TGTGCCAGCAGCTTAGGACTAGCATCCTACAATGAGCAGTTCTTC	CASSLGLASYNEQFF
.	TRBV20-1	TRBJ1-5	.	TGCAGTGGGGGAGAAAGTGGGCCCCAGCATTTT	CSGGESGPQHF
.	TRBV2	TRBJ1-4	TRBD1	TGTGCCAGCCGGACAGGGTTTGAAAAACTGTTTTTT	CASRTGFEKLFF
few	TRBV29-1	TRBJ2-7	.	TGCAGCGTTAGTGGGGGGACCGGCGAGCAGTACTTC	CSVSGGTGEQYF
.	TRBV6-6	TRBJ1-1	.	TGTGCCAGCAGTTACTCGCAGGGGCGCAGCGCTGAAGCTTTCTTT	CASSYSQGRSAEAFF
.	TRBV7-2	TRBJ1-1	.	TGTGCCAGCAGCTTAGCAGAGAGGACTGAAGCTTTCTTT	CASSLAERTEAFF
.	TRBV9	TRBJ1-2	.	TGTGCCAGCAGCGTAGTCGGGAACTATGGCTACACCTTC	CASSVVGNYGYTF
once	TRBV15	TRBJ2-7	TRBD1	TGTGCCACCAGCCGGGACAGGGGGACCAACGAGCAGTACTTC	CATSRDRGTNEQYF
.	TRBV9	TRBJ1-2	TRBD1	TGTGCCAGCAGCACCAGGGGGCGGTTTAACTATGGCTACACCTTC	CASSTRGRFNYGYTF